This record looks at one T cell receptor (beta chain) sequence and its context. This record belongs to a study of T cell clonotyping in hematopoietic cell transplantation. The time point here: recipient sample about 28 days before transplant, after cytoreduction. Produced via immunoSEQ multiplex PCR; TCRdb's table is partial and in-frame only. The sample holds roughly 23,000 clones, 85% to 90% seen once. The CDR3 runs 15 residues. V was cut by 1 base and J by 6 bases, with 13 bases left in between. Germline V gene data show CDR1 as SGHNT and CDR2 as YYREEE (reference sequence). V usage is TRBV5-4 and J usage is TRBJ2-2, with D tentatively TRBD1 or TRBD2 (6 bases each). The TCR comes from a man younger than 35 with biphenotypic leukemia. Some clones in this sample may be carry-over from other donors' samples. The source was peripheral blood mononuclear cells, collected before stem cell transplant. CDR3 sequence: CASSLPGAAAGELFF. The CDR3 region has the DNA TGTGCCAGCAGCTTGCCGGGGGCGGCAGCCGGGGAGCTGTTTTTT. The full variable domain, rest sourced from reference TRBV5-4 and TRBJ2-2, is ETGVTQSPTHLIKTRGQQVTLRCSSQSGHNTVSWYQQALGQGPQFIFQYYREEENGRGNFPPRFSGLQFPNYSSELNVNALELDDSALYLCASSLPGAAAGELFFGEGSRLTVL.